This T cell receptor beta chain was sequenced in a study of shared T cell receptors in the human thymus. The assay was immunoSEQ multiplex PCR, and TCRdb's table has in-frame clones only and misses some. Seen here are about 660,000 clones, around nine tenths observed once, and the top ten hold approximately 0.01%. V was cut by 5 bases and J by 3 bases, with 11 bases left in between. Germline loops: CDR1 WSHSY, CDR2 SAAADI. This CDR3 contains 13 residues. These data were likewise used in another study, on human thymus T cells. That investigation notes: It was healthy Finnish infants having corrective surgery for congenital heart defects who were the donors. Related work showed strongly overlapping thymic repertoires across unrelated individuals.

The chain combines TRBV10-2 with TRBJ2-7; the D gene is possibly TRBD1 (6 bases). The origin of this receptor is a boy under two years old with a congenital heart defect. Input material: thymocytes. This CDR3 reads CASSYDRLYEQYF. As DNA, the CDR3 is TGCGCCAGCAGTTACGACAGGCTCTACGAGCAGTACTTC.